Listed below are T cell receptor beta chains from one sample, sequenced in a study of beta chain features in type 1 diabetes. TCRdb's table, derived via immunoSEQ multiplex PCR, lists solely in-frame clones and lacks some. This sample has 200,000 to 250,000 clones, with 25% to 30% found just once. Specimen: central memory CD4+ T cells from blood. These receptors were taken from a man aged 25 to 40 in good health. Both conserved end residues are part of each CDR3.

V: TRBV25-1
J: TRBJ2-3
CDR3: CASRAPVNTDTQYF

V: TRBV6-5
J: TRBJ2-5
CDR3: CASSYSGQGGRKTQYF

V: TRBV29-1
J: TRBJ1-2
CDR3: CSVEDRGDGIITYGYTF

V: TRBV7-9
J: TRBJ2-7
CDR3: CASRYSSFDEQYF

V: TRBV10-2
J: TRBJ1-1
CDR3: CASSDFGDTEAFF

V: TRBV7-8
J: TRBJ2-1
CDR3: CASSLSLAGDYNEQFF

V: TRBV20-1
J: TRBJ1-1
CDR3: CSATRATEAFF

V: TRBV29-1
J: TRBJ2-2
CDR3: CSGRGTGELFF

V: TRBV28
J: TRBJ2-6
CDR3: CASSSGANVLTF

V: TRBV5-4
J: TRBJ1-1
CDR3: CASSPGWDTEAFF

V: TRBV4-2
J: TRBJ2-5
CDR3: CASSPRGGETQYF

V: TRBV2
J: TRBJ2-5
CDR3: CASSEGWGGLETQYF

V: TRBV5-1
J: TRBJ2-3
CDR3: CASSSFTDTQYF

V: TRBV30
J: TRBJ1-1
CDR3: CAWSVLGGRTEAFF

V: TRBV5-4
J: TRBJ1-2
CDR3: CASSLGPGNYGYTF

V: TRBV19
J: TRBJ1-5
CDR3: CAEPWWEPQHF

V: TRBV5-6
J: TRBJ2-3
CDR3: CASSRLEVDTQYF

V: TRBV2
J: TRBJ2-5
CDR3: CASRGTGTQETQYF

V: TRBV29-1
J: TRBJ2-4
CDR3: CSVERTGENIQYF

V: TRBV7-2
J: TRBJ2-1
CDR3: CASSLDSLNEQFF